The 8 T cell receptor beta chains below were found in one sample sequenced in a study of blood T cell repertoires in COVID-19. Data came from immunoSEQ multiplex PCR; TCRdb stores just in-frame clones and leaves some out. The data contain some 230,000 clones, about 88% of them singletons. Material: peripheral blood. These receptors all come from a woman in her forties or fifties with COVID-19, enrolled during active disease.

V is TRBV11-2 and J is TRBJ2-5, with D unresolved. V was cut by 7 bases and J by 5 bases, with 14 bases left in between. This CDR3 has 13 residues. The germline gives CDR1 SGHAT, CDR2 FQNNGV. The CDR3, as DNA: TGTGCCAGCACCAACCGGGTCCAGGAGACCCAGTACTTC. Its translation is CASTNRVQETQYF. The complete variable domain, with remaining parts taken from reference TRBV11-2 and TRBJ2-5, reads EAGVAQSPRYKIIEKRQSVAFWCNPISGHATLYWYQQILGQGPKLLIQFQNNGVVDDSQLPKDRFSAERLKGVDSTLKIQPAKLEDSAVYLCASTNRVQETQYFGPGTRLLVL.

This clone was detected many times. The chain recombines TRBV2 with TRBJ1-1, with D uncertain. Germline V gene lookup returns CDR1 SNHLY and CDR2 FYNNEI. The V gene lost 10 bases and the J gene lost 0 bases, with 12 bases spanning the gap. CDR3 length: 13 amino acids. The CDR3 DNA is TGTGCCACCCTCTCAACTTTGAACACTGAAGCTTTCTTT. Translating gives CATLSTLNTEAFF.

This clone was picked up one time. The chain employs TRBV28 and TRBJ2-7; possibly TRBD1 for D (5 bases). CDR3 size: 15 residues. V lost 2 bases and J lost 1, with 12 bases in between. Germline CDR1 MDHEN, CDR2 SYDVKM. The CDR3 DNA is TGTGCCAGCAGTTTACATTACGACAGATCCTACGAGCAGTACTTC. It translates to CASSLHYDRSYEQYF.

V and J are TRBV7-2 and TRBJ2-7, with a tentative D call TRBD1 (7 bases). Germline CDR1 is SGHTA and CDR2 is FQGNSA. The CDR3 totals 16 residues. The V end lost 2 bases, the J end lost 0 bases, and 14 bases lay between the germline ends. The CDR3 bases are TGTGCCAGCAGCTTACGGGGGACAGTTGGCTCCTACGAGCAGTACTTC. This gives the protein CASSLRGTVGSYEQYF.

The chain combines TRBV6-5 with TRBJ2-1; 11 bases agree with TRBD1. CDR3 length: 15 amino acids. Germline assignment: CDR1 MNHEY and CDR2 SVGAGI. J was trimmed by 7 bases and V by 1 base; bases with no gene match: 3. CDR3 in amino acids: CASSYYRDRGNEQFF. CDR3 nucleotide sequence: TGTGCCAGCAGTTACTACCGGGACAGGGGGAATGAGCAGTTCTTC.

This clone was counted only a few times. The chain uses TRBV5-5 and TRBJ1-1, with D unresolved. The ends were cut back, 3 bases at V and 2 bases at J, with 8 bases in the middle. Germline CDR1 SGHKS, CDR2 YYEKEE (reference sequence). CDR3 length: 13 amino acids. In DNA, the CDR3 is TGTGCCAGCAGCTCCCGTATAAACACTGAAGCTTTCTTT. It yields the protein CASSSRINTEAFF.

The V and J genes are TRBV5-4 and TRBJ1-4; 9 nucleotides align to TRBD1. This CDR3 has 14 residues. CDR1 and CDR2 (germline): SGHNT, YYREEE (reference sequence). The V segment lost 0 bases and the J segment 8 bases; nucleotides outside the gene matches: 2. CDR3 sequence reads: CASSLGQGGEKLFF. In DNA form, the CDR3 reads TGTGCCAGCAGCTTGGGACAGGGGGGGGAAAAACTGTTTTTT.

The chain employs TRBV5-4 and TRBJ2-3; 7 nucleotides match TRBD2. The V segment lost 5 bases and the J segment 5 bases; nucleotides outside the gene matches: 14. The CDR3 loop spans 16 amino acids. The V gene's germline CDR1 is SGHNT and CDR2 YYREEE (reference sequence). CDR3 residues: CASSHGEGEGRDTQYF. DNA of the CDR3: TGTGCCAGCAGTCACGGGGAGGGCGAAGGGAGAGATACGCAGTATTTT.